Listed below are T cell receptor beta chains from one sample, sequenced in a study of blood T cells in healthy people across ages. TCRdb reanalysed the 5' RACE reads using MiXCR and keeps one entry per CDR3 protein. The sample lists hundreds of thousands of distinct CDR3 sequences, approximately 55% occurring once. The material sequenced was blood. These receptor sequences come from a man older than 75 in good health. Each CDR3 is given with its conserved first and last residue. The D gene is left open where the match is weak. Some rows have no size entry. The others give once, few or many, or a class for an expanded clone.

cdr3_length j_call v_call clone_size d_call cdr3_aa cdr3_nt
15 TRBJ2-7 TRBV5-1 NA TRBD2 CASSLWTSGTYEQYF TGCGCCAGCAGCTTGTGGACTAGCGGGACCTACGAGCAGTACTTC
17 TRBJ2-5 TRBV5-1 NA TRBD2 CASSSIGRAGSQETQYF TGCGCCAGCAGCTCCATTGGGAGGGCAGGATCCCAAGAGACCCAGTACTTC
14 TRBJ2-1 TRBV5-1 NA NA CASSSGGSGNEQFF TGCGCCAGCAGCTCCGGTGGGAGTGGTAATGAGCAGTTCTTC
13 TRBJ2-7 TRBV28 few NA CASITGTRREQYF TGTGCCAGCATTACAGGGACCCGACGGGAGCAGTACTTC
13 TRBJ2-1 TRBV20-1 NA NA CSASGQPYNEQFF TGCAGTGCCTCGGGGCAGCCCTACAATGAGCAGTTCTTC
16 TRBJ1-1 TRBV4-1 NA NA CASSQEGPGLYTEAFF TGCGCCAGCAGCCAAGAAGGCCCAGGGCTGTACACTGAAGCTTTCTTT
17 TRBJ2-4 TRBV6-2/TRBV6-3 few TRBD2 CASSSILAGESKNIQYF TGTGCCAGCAGCTCGATACTAGCGGGAGAGTCCAAAAACATTCAGTACTTC
13 TRBJ2-1 TRBV2 NA TRBD1 CASSGDRENEQFF TGTGCCAGCAGTGGGGACAGGGAAAATGAGCAGTTCTTC
12 TRBJ2-1 TRBV29-1 NA NA CSVGGLRNEQFF TGCAGCGTTGGGGGCCTGCGCAATGAGCAGTTCTTC
15 TRBJ2-3 TRBV27 NA NA CASSKQGGEHRDAYF TGTGCCAGCAGCAAACAGGGCGGAGAGCACAGAGACGCGTATTTT
14 TRBJ2-5 TRBV29-1 few NA CSFSGTASGETQYF TGCAGCTTCTCCGGGACCGCCTCGGGGGAGACCCAGTACTTC
13 TRBJ1-2 TRBV7-6 few NA CASSLEINYGYTF TGTGCCAGCAGCTTAGAGATTAACTATGGCTACACCTTC
17 TRBJ2-2 TRBV3-1 NA TRBD1 CASSFSSGGVNTGELFF TGTGCCAGCAGTTTCTCGTCAGGGGGCGTGAACACCGGGGAGCTGTTTTTT
16 TRBJ2-1 TRBV5-1 once TRBD1 CASSLVGGQGFNEQFF TGCGCCAGCAGCTTGGTAGGGGGACAGGGCTTCAATGAGCAGTTCTTC
15 TRBJ2-5 TRBV6-6 many TRBD2 CASRPTSGRRETQYF TGTGCCAGCAGACCCACTAGCGGGAGGCGGGAGACCCAGTACTTC
14 TRBJ2-5 TRBV29-1 few TRBD1 CSVARTGGQETQYF TGCAGCGTTGCCCGGACAGGGGGCCAAGAGACCCAGTACTTC
15 TRBJ1-4 TRBV20-1 few NA CSARDARVGNEKLFF TGCAGTGCTAGAGATGCCCGGGTTGGAAATGAAAAACTGTTTTTT
12 TRBJ1-2 TRBV20-1 NA NA CSALPAAYGYTF TGCAGTGCTCTACCCGCGGCCTATGGCTACACCTTC